The 17 T cell receptor beta chains below were found in one sample sequenced in a study of blood T cell repertoires in COVID-19. TCRdb's table, derived via immunoSEQ multiplex PCR, lists solely in-frame clones and lacks some. This table holds 300,000 to 500,000 clones, approximately 90% found once. The material sequenced was PBMCs or T cells enriched from blood (not recorded which). Every receptor here comes from a woman in her twenties or thirties with acute COVID-19.

This clone was observed once. The V gene is TRBV6-5, the J gene TRBJ1-1; unclear D gene. V was cut by 0 bases and J by 1 base, with 3 bases left in between. Looked up from germline, CDR1 is MNHEY and CDR2 is SVGAGI. The CDR3 length is 13 residues. CDR3 DNA sequence: TGTGCCAGCAGTTACTCCTGGAACACTGAAGCTTTCTTT. Its translation is CASSYSWNTEAFF.

V is TRBV9 and J is TRBJ2-7, with D possibly TRBD1 on 5 matching bases. This CDR3 has 15 residues. CDR1 is SGDLS, CDR2 YYNGEE, per germline. Trimming removed 4 bases at V and 2 bases at J, with 16 bases between. This CDR3 is CASSRIDSVPYEQYF. The CDR3 nucleotides read TGTGCCAGCAGCCGGATCGACAGTGTACCCTACGAGCAGTACTTC. The full variable domain, completed using reference TRBV9 and TRBJ2-7, is DSGVTQTPKHLITATGQRVTLRCSPRSGDLSVYWYQQSLDQGLQFLIQYYNGEERAKGNILERFSAQQFPDLHSELNLSSLELGDSALYFCASSRIDSVPYEQYFGPGTRLTVT.

This chain links TRBV10-3 with TRBJ1-6; D is unclear. CDR3 length: 13 amino acids. V dropped 10 bases and J dropped 8 bases, with 15 bases sitting between them. In germline, CDR1 is ENHRY, CDR2 SYGVKD. The DNA for the CDR3 is TGTGCCAGAGACACCATGACGGATTCACCCCTCCACTTT. It yields the protein CARDTMTDSPLHF.

The chain joins TRBV27 to TRBJ1-1; a possible D gene is TRBD1 (5 bases). This CDR3 spans 14 amino acids. Deletions cut 6 bases from V and 5 bases from J, with 16 bases between. From germline, CDR1 is MNHEY and CDR2 SMNVEV (reference sequence). CDR3 in DNA: TGTGCCAGCAGCTTTAAAGCAGGGTATACTGAAGCTTTCTTT. Translating it yields CASSFKAGYTEAFF.

The chain uses TRBV9 and TRBJ2-4, with TRBD2 matching over 9 bases. The CDR3 is 18 residues long. Germline CDR1 and CDR2: SGDLS and YYNGEE. The V and J ends lost 4 bases and 1 base, in that order; junction bases with no gene match: 12. This CDR3 reads CASSPPSGLAGAKNIQYF. The CDR3 DNA reads as TGTGCCAGCAGCCCCCCTTCGGGGCTAGCGGGGGCCAAAAACATTCAGTACTTC.

The rearrangement joins TRBV7-2 to TRBJ2-1; 8 bases map to TRBD1. This CDR3 spans 17 amino acids. CDR1 SGHTA and CDR2 FQGNSA come from the germline V gene. Trimming cost V 5 bases and J 7 bases; bases outside gene matches: 16. The CDR3 DNA reads as TGTGCCAGCAGCCCTCGCGGCTGGACAGGGAATGAGAATGAGCAGTTCTTC. This encodes CASSPRGWTGNENEQFF. The variable domain in full, with the rest retrieved from reference TRBV7-2 and TRBJ2-1, is GAGVSQSPSNKVTEKGKDVELRCDPISGHTALYWYRQSLGQGLEFLIYFQGNSAPDKSGLPSDRFSAERTGGSVSTLTIQRTQQEDSAVYLCASSPRGWTGNENEQFFGPGTRLTVL.

V and J are TRBV7-2 and TRBJ2-1; 11 nucleotides line up with TRBD2. There are 16 residues in the CDR3. Germline V gene data show CDR1 as SGHTA and CDR2 as FQGNSA. V was pared by 5 bases and J by 5 bases, with 8 bases of the junction left unmatched. CDR3 nucleotide sequence: TGTGCCAGCAGCCCACGAACTAGCGGGGGCCACAATGAGCAGTTCTTC. This gives the protein CASSPRTSGGHNEQFF. Drawing the rest from reference TRBV7-2 and TRBJ2-1, the complete variable domain is GAGVSQSPSNKVTEKGKDVELRCDPISGHTALYWYRQSLGQGLEFLIYFQGNSAPDKSGLPSDRFSAERTGGSVSTLTIQRTQQEDSAVYLCASSPRTSGGHNEQFFGPGTRLTVL.

The V gene is TRBV5-8, the J gene TRBJ1-1; TRBD1 agrees at 8 bases. This CDR3 region has 17 residues. The V and J ends lost 2 bases and 3 bases, in that order; junction bases with no gene match: 12. Per the germline V gene, CDR1 is SGHTS and CDR2 is YDEGEE. Here the CDR3 DNA reads TGTGCCAGCAGCTTTTTCGCGCAGGGGGCTCTGGACACTGAAGCTTTCTTT. Protein product: CASSFFAQGALDTEAFF.

The chain combines TRBV7-2 with TRBJ2-7; 9 nucleotides line up with TRBD2. This CDR3 is built from 15 residues. With V trimmed by 3 bases and J by 5 bases, 8 bases remained unmatched. Germline loops: CDR1 SGHTA, CDR2 FQGNSA. CDR3 amino acids: CASSFRAGGSNEQYF. CDR3 sequence (DNA): TGTGCCAGCAGCTTTCGAGCGGGGGGATCCAACGAGCAGTACTTC.

This chain links TRBV6-5 with TRBJ2-2; D might be TRBD2 (5 bases). CDR1 and CDR2 (germline): MNHEY, SVGAGI. V shed 5 bases and J shed 6 bases, with 16 bases lying between them. This CDR3 has 15 residues. CDR3 in amino acids: CASSLRAVSAGELFF. CDR3 nucleotides: TGTGCCAGCAGTCTACGGGCCGTTAGCGCCGGGGAGCTGTTTTTT.

This clone came up a few times. The V gene is TRBV7-2, the J gene TRBJ1-2; 8 nucleotides line up with TRBD1. Per germline, CDR1 SGHTA and CDR2 FQGNSA. V shed 4 bases and J 3 bases; nucleotides not matched to a gene: 7. The CDR3 runs to 15 residues. The CDR3 protein is CASSSSSGGDYGYTF. Written as DNA, the CDR3 is TGTGCCAGCAGCTCTTCATCAGGGGGCGACTATGGCTACACCTTC.

The rearrangement uses TRBV29-1 and TRBJ2-7, with TRBD1 matching 8 bases. The CDR3 extends over 13 amino acids. Germline lookup yields CDR1 SQVTM and CDR2 ANQGSEA. V shed 6 bases, J shed 6 bases, and the junction held 10 bases outside the gene matches. The chain's CDR3 is CSVGRQGQIEQYF. The CDR3 DNA reads TGCAGCGTGGGTAGACAGGGGCAGATCGAGCAGTACTTC.

This chain connects TRBV24-1 to TRBJ1-1; TRBD1 agrees at 7 bases. V shed 4 bases, J shed 1 base, and the junction held 11 bases outside the gene matches. This CDR3 spans 17 amino acids. Germline CDR1 KGHDR, CDR2 SFDVKD. CDR3 DNA: TGTGCCACCAGTGAGTCCCATCCGGGACAGCCGAACACTGAAGCTTTCTTT. Protein sequence: CATSESHPGQPNTEAFF.

The rearrangement links TRBV3-1 (or the pseudogene TRBV3-2) to TRBJ1-4, with D unresolved. The CDR3 is 16 amino acids. Germline values: CDR1 LGHDT, CDR2 YNNKEL (reference sequence). The V and J ends lost 2 bases and 0 bases respectively, with 10 bases between them. The CDR3 nucleotides are TGTGCCAGCAGCCAACCGGACTCCCCAACTAATGAAAAACTGTTTTTT. This codes for CASSQPDSPTNEKLFF.

This clone appeared a few times. The chain joins TRBV6-5 to TRBJ2-7; D call uncertain. The CDR3 runs 11 residues. Trimming cost V 4 bases and J 7 bases, with 8 bases left between them. Per germline, CDR1 MNHEY and CDR2 SVGAGI. This CDR3 is CASSSVREQYF. CDR3 sequence (DNA): TGTGCCAGCAGTTCCGTGAGGGAGCAGTACTTC.

Regarding this clone: The same CDR3 is also encoded by other DNA sequences in this sample. The chain links TRBV7-3 to TRBJ1-1; maybe TRBD1 (5 bases). CDR3 length: 14 residues. Trimming pared 0 bases from V and 1 base from J, leaving 6 bases between. Germline V lookup: CDR1 SGHTA, CDR2 FQGTGA. The CDR3 DNA reads TGTGCCAGCAGCTTAACGGGGGGGAACACTGAAGCTTTCTTT. This encodes CASSLTGGNTEAFF.

This chain connects TRBV28 to TRBJ1-4, with 7 bases lining up with TRBD1. Trimming took 4 bases from V and 0 from J; bases not matched to a gene: 8. Germline V CDR1 and CDR2: MDHEN, SYDVKM. This CDR3 is 17 amino acids long. CDR3 in amino acids: CASSSGGKGATNEKLFF. CDR3 bases: TGTGCCAGCAGTTCAGGGGGTAAGGGTGCAACTAATGAAAAACTGTTTTTT. Together with reference TRBV28 and TRBJ1-4, the CDR3 gives the full variable domain: DVKVTQSSRYLVKRTGEKVFLECVQDMDHENMFWYRQDPGLGLRLIYFSYDVKMKEKGDIPEGYSVSREKKERFSLILESASTNQTSMYLCASSSGGKGATNEKLFFGSGTQLSVL.